These 12 T cell receptor beta chains share one sample of origin, sequenced in a study of T cells expressing NK-cell markers. TCRdb reprocessed the 5' RACE reads and reports one entry per CDR3 protein, with no DNA. This sample's table has hundreds of thousands of distinct CDR3 sequences. The specimen sequenced was blood T cells: a sorted CD56 or NKG2C T cell subset, CD4+ or CD8+ T cells, or bulk PBMC T cells (not recorded which). Receptor source: a young man in good health.

The chain uses TRBV11-2 and TRBJ2-1; TCRdb names TRBD2, which stays unverified in the absence of DNA. The CDR3 is 14 residues long. Germline values: CDR1 SGHAT, CDR2 FQNNGV. This chain's CDR3 is CASRTGTRLDEQFF.

The V call is TRBV6-1, the J call TRBJ2-7; with no DNA, the TCRdb D assignment of TRBD1 cannot be verified. This CDR3 is built from 14 residues. Per the germline V gene, CDR1 is MNHNS and CDR2 is SASEGT. This chain's CDR3 is CASSETGTGAKQYF.

The chain couples TRBV7-9 to TRBJ1-4; TCRdb's assignment of TRBD1 cannot be checked, as there is no DNA. This CDR3 is built from 15 residues. Germline V gene data show CDR1 as SEHNR and CDR2 as FQNEAQ (reference sequence). CDR3 region: CASSFPAGSNEKLFF.

The J gene is TRBJ1-2, the V gene TRBV9; there is no DNA to check the TCRdb D call of TRBD1. Germline V gene data show CDR1 as SGDLS and CDR2 as YYNGEE. This CDR3 contains 14 residues. This chain's CDR3 is CASSASLEGGGYTF.

This sequence joins TRBV5-1 and TRBJ2-1; TCRdb designates TRBD2, a call that cannot be tested without DNA. The CDR3 sequence is 15 residues long. Germline V gene lookup returns CDR1 SGHRS and CDR2 YFSETQ. This CDR3 reads CASSPATSLGNEQFF. Full variable domain (outside the CDR3, taken from reference TRBV5-1 and TRBJ2-1): KAGVTQTPRYLIKTRGQQVTLSCSPISGHRSVSWYQQTPGQGLQFLFEYFSETQRNKGNFPGRFSGRQFSNSRSEMNVSTLELGDSALYLCASSPATSLGNEQFFGPGTRLTVL.

The chain couples TRBV19 to TRBJ2-7; TCRdb returns TRBD2, unconfirmable since there is no DNA. Germline-derived CDR1 and CDR2 are LNHDA and SQIVND (reference sequence). The CDR3 sequence is 13 residues long. The CDR3 sequence is CASNAGGPYEQYF. Variable domain in full (rest from reference TRBV19 and TRBJ2-7): DGGITQSPKYLFRKEGQNVTLSCEQNLNHDAMYWYRQDPGQGLRLIYYSQIVNDFQKGDIAEGYSVSREKKESFPLTVTSAQKNPTAFYLCASNAGGPYEQYFGPGTRLTVT.

The rearrangement uses TRBV5-1 and TRBJ2-1. The CDR3 loop spans 16 amino acids. CDR1 is SGHRS and CDR2 is YFSETQ in the germline V gene. The CDR3 sequence: CASSLSLVHSYNEQFF.

The gene calls are TRBV3-1 and TRBJ2-1; TCRdb lists TRBD1, though no DNA is available to test this call. The germline gives CDR1 LGHDT, CDR2 YNNKEL (reference sequence). The CDR3 is 15 amino acids. The CDR3 reads CASSQDGGFYNEQFF.

This chain links TRBV20-1 with TRBJ1-3; TCRdb names TRBD1, which stays unverified in the absence of DNA. Germline assignment: CDR1 DFQATT and CDR2 SNEGSKA (reference sequence). This CDR3 spans 15 amino acids. CDR3 protein: CSAKDPGHTGNTIYF.

The chain links TRBV27 to TRBJ2-2; TCRdb names TRBD2, which stays unverified in the absence of DNA. The CDR3 is 15 residues long. Germline V gene lookup returns CDR1 MNHEY and CDR2 SMNVEV (reference sequence). The chain's CDR3 is CASSFLGLQTGELFF.

This chain connects TRBV7-2 to TRBJ2-7; TCRdb's D gene call, TRBD1, goes unchecked for lack of DNA. CDR3 length: 13 amino acids. Germline loops: CDR1 SGHTA, CDR2 FQGNSA. The CDR3 region is CASSSSGQYEQYF.

The chain joins TRBV5-1 to TRBJ2-6; TCRdb lists TRBD1, though no DNA is available to test this call. The CDR3 is 18 amino acids. In germline, CDR1 is SGHRS, CDR2 YFSETQ. CDR3 loop: CASSLAPQGISGANVLTF.